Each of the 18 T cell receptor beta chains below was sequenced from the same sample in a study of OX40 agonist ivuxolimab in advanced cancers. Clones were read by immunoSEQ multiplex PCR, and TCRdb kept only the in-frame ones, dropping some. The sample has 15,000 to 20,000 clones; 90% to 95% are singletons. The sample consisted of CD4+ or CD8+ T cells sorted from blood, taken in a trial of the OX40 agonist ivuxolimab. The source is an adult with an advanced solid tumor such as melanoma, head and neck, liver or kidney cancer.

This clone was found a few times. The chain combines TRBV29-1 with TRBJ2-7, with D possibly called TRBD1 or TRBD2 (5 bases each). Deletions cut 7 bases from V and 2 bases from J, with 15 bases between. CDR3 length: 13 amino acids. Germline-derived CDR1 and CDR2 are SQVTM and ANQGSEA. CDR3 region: CSGAGTVPYEQYF. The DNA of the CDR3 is TGCAGCGGTGCCGGGACGGTACCCTACGAGCAGTACTTC.

As DNA, the CDR3 is TGTGCCAGACAGGGGGTGAACACCGGGGAGCTGTTTTTT. Its translation: CARQGVNTGELFF. The rearrangement uses TRBV2 and TRBJ2-2, with 8 positions matching TRBD1. This CDR3 has 13 amino acids. J gave up 1 base and V 9 bases, and 1 base lay outside the gene matches. Germline V gene lookup returns CDR1 SNHLY and CDR2 FYNNEI.

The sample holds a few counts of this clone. For the CDR3, the DNA is TGTGCCAGCAGCTTACAGGGGACATCAGCTAACTATGGCTACACCTTC. Amino acid sequence: CASSLQGTSANYGYTF. V is TRBV7-9 and J is TRBJ1-2, with D maybe TRBD1 (6 bases). The CDR3 is made up of 16 amino acids. Germline V lookup: CDR1 SEHNR, CDR2 FQNEAQ (reference sequence). V gave up 2 bases and J gave up 0 bases, with 13 bases separating them.

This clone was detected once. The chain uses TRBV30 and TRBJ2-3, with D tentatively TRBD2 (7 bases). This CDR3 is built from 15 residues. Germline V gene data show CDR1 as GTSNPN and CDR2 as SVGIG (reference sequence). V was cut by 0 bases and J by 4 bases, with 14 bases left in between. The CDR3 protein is CAWSVVGGVADTQYF. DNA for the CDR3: TGTGCCTGGAGTGTGGTAGGGGGGGTCGCAGATACGCAGTATTTT.

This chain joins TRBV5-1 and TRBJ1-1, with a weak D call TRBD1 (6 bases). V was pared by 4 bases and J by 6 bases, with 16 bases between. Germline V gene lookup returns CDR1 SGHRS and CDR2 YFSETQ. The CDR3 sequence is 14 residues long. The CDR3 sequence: CASSPGVGSAEAFF. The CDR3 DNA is TGCGCCAGCAGCCCAGGGGTTGGCAGTGCTGAAGCTTTCTTT.

CDR3: CASSPGGQSKDEQYF. In nucleotides, the CDR3 is TGTGCCAGCAGCCCCGGGGGACAGTCAAAGGACGAGCAGTACTTC. This chain connects TRBV7-7 to TRBJ2-7, with D possibly TRBD1 on 7 matching bases. CDR1 is SSHAT and CDR2 is FNYEAQ in the germline V gene (reference sequence). The CDR3 runs 15 residues. Trimming shortened V by 5 bases and J by 5 bases, and 19 bases separated the two germline ends.

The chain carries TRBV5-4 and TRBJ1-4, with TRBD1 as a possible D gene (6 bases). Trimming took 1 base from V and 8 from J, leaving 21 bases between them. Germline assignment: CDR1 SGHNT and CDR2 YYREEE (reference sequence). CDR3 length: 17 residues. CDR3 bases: TGTGCCAGCAGCTTGTGGTCGGGGGCGGTTCCTGGGGAAAAACTGTTTTTT. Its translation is CASSLWSGAVPGEKLFF.

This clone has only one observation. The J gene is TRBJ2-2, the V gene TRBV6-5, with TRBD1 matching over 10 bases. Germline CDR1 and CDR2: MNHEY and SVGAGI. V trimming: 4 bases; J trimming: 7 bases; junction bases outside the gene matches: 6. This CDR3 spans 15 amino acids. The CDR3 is CASSLTGGLGGELFF. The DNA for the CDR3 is TGTGCCAGCAGTTTGACAGGGGGCTTAGGCGGGGAGCTGTTTTTT.

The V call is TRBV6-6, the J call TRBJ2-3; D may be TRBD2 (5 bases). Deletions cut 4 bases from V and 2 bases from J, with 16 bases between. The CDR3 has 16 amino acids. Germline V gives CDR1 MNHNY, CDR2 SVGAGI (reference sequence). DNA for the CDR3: TGTGCCAGCAGTTCCGGACTCGTACTTGACACAGATACGCAGTATTTT. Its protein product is CASSSGLVLDTDTQYF.

CDR3 sequence: CASSLVSAGGEQFF. The DNA for the CDR3 is TGTGCCAGCAGCTTAGTTTCCGCTGGGGGTGAGCAGTTCTTC. This sequence joins TRBV7-2 and TRBJ2-1; the D call may be TRBD1 or TRBD2 (5 bases each). This CDR3 is 14 amino acids long. V gave up 1 base and J gave up 9 bases, with 13 bases separating them. Germline values: CDR1 SGHTA, CDR2 FQGNSA.

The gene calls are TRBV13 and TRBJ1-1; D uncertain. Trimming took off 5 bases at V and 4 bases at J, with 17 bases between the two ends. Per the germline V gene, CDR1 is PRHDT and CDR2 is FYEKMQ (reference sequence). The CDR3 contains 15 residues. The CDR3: CASSPGLSVTTEAFF. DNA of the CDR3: TGTGCCAGCAGCCCCGGACTTTCGGTAACCACTGAAGCTTTCTTT.

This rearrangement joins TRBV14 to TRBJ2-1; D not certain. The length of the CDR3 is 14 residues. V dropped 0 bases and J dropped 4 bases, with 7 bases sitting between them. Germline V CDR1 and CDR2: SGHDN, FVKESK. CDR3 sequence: CASSQDPYYNEQFF. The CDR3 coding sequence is TGTGCCAGCAGCCAAGACCCCTATTACAATGAGCAGTTCTTC.

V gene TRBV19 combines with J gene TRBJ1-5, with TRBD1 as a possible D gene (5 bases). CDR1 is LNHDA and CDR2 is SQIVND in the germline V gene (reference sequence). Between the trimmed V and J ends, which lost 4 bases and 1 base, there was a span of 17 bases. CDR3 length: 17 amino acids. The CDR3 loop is CASSSGTGGVSNQPQHF. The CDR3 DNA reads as TGTGCCAGTAGTAGTGGCACCGGGGGAGTGAGCAATCAGCCCCAGCATTTT.

The CDR3 nucleotides are TGTGCCAGCAGCCATACCACAGATACGCAGTATTTT. Its translation is CASSHTTDTQYF. The chain uses TRBV5-6 and TRBJ2-3, with D uncertain. The CDR3 contains 12 residues. CDR1 SGHDT and CDR2 YYEEEE come from the germline V gene. V lost 4 bases and J 2 bases, leaving 5 bases between the germline ends.

DNA for the CDR3: TGCGCCAGCAGCCAACCGGGACAGGGATTGCGGAGTACTGAAGCTTTCTTT. This codes for CASSQPGQGLRSTEAFF. This chain joins TRBV4-1 and TRBJ1-1, with 9 bases identical to TRBD1. The ends lost 2 bases at V and 5 bases at J; junction bases unmatched: 12. CDR3 length: 17 residues. Germline values: CDR1 MGHRA, CDR2 YSYEKL.

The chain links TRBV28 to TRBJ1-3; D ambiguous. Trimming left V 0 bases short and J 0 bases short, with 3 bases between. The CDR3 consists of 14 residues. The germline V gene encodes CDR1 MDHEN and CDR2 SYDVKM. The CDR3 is CASSLWGSGNTIYF. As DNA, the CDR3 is TGTGCCAGCAGTTTATGGGGCTCTGGAAACACCATATATTTT.

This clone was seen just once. CDR3 nucleotides: TGCGCCAGCAGCCATATAGCAGGGCCGACCGGGGAGCTGTTTTTT. Translating gives CASSHIAGPTGELFF. The chain recombines TRBV4-1 with TRBJ2-2; D might be TRBD1 (5 bases). CDR3 length: 15 amino acids. Germline assignment: CDR1 MGHRA and CDR2 YSYEKL. The V and J ends lost 3 bases and 5 bases respectively, with 13 bases between them.

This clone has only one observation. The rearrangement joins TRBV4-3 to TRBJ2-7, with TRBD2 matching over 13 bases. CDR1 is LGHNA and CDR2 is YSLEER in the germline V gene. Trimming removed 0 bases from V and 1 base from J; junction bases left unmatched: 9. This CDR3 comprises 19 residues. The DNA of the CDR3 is TGCGCCAGCAGCCAAGAGGGGAGACTAGCGGGGGGCTTTTCCTACGAGCAGTACTTC. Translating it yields CASSQEGRLAGGFSYEQYF.